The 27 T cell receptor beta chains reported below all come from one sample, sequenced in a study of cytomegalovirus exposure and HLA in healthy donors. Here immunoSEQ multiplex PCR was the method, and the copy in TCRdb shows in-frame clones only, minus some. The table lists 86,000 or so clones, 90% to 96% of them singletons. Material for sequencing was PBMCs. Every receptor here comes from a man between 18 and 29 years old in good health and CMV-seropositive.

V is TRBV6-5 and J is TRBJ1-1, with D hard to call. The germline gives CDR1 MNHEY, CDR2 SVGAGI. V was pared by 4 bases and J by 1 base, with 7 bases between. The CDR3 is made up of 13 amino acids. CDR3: CASSSAENTEAFF. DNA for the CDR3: TGTGCCAGCAGTTCCGCAGAGAACACTGAAGCTTTCTTT.

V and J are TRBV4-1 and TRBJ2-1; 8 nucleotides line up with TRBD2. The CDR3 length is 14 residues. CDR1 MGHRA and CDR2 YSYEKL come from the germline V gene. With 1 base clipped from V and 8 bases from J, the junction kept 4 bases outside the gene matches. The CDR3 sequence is CASSQGGLAYEQFF. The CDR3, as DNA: TGCGCCAGCAGCCAAGGAGGACTAGCCTATGAGCAGTTCTTC.

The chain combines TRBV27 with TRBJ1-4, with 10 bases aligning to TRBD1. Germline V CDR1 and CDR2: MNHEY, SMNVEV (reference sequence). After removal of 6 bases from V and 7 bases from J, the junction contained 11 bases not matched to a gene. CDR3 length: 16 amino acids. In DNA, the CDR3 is TGTGCCAGCAGAACATCCCCCGGGACAGGGGTTGAAAAACTGTTTTTT. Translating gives CASRTSPGTGVEKLFF.

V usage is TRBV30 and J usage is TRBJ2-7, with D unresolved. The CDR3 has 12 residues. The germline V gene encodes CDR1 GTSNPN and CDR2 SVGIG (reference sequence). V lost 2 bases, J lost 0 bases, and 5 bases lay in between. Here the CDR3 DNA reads TGTGCCTGGAGTCCACTCTCCTACGAGCAGTACTTC. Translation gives CAWSPLSYEQYF. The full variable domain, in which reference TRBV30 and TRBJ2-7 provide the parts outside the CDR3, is SQTIHQWPATLVQPVGSPLSLECTVEGTSNPNLYWYRQAAGRGLQLLFYSVGIGQISSEVPQNLSASRPQDRQFILSSKKLLLSDSGFYLCAWSPLSYEQYFGPGTRLTVT.

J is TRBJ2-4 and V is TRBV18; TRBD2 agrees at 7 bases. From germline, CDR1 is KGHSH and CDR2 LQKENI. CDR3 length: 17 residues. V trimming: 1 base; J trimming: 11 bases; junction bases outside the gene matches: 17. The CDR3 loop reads CASSPRLMGGSPSVQYF. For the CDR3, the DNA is TGTGCCAGCTCACCACGACTAATGGGCGGGAGCCCCAGCGTTCAGTACTTC.

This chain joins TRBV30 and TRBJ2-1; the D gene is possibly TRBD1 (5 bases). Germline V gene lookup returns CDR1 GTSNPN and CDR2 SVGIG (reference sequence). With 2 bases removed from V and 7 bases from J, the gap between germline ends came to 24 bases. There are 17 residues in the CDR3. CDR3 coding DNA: TGTGCCTGGAGTCCACCACCCACAGGCCTCCCTGGGAATGAGCAGTTCTTC. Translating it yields CAWSPPPTGLPGNEQFF.

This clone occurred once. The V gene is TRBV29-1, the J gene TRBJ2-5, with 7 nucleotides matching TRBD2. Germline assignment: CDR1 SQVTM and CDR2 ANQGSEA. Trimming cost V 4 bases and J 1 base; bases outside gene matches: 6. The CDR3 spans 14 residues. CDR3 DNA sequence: TGCAGCGTTGGCCGGGGGGTCGGCCAAGAGACCCAGTACTTC. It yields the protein CSVGRGVGQETQYF.

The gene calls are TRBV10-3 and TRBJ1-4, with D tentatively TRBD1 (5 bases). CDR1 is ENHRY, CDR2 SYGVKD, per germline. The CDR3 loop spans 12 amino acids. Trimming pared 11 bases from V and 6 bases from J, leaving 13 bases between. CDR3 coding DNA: TGTGCCTCCGGGGGGACGGATGAAAAACTGTTTTTT. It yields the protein CASGGTDEKLFF.

The CDR3 sequence is CASSGQVTGELFF. CDR3 coding DNA: TGTGCCAGCAGTGGACAGGTCACCGGGGAGCTGTTTTTT. The gene calls are TRBV28 and TRBJ2-2; 7 bases are a match to TRBD1. CDR1 MDHEN and CDR2 SYDVKM come from the germline V gene. V shed 5 bases, J shed 4 bases, and the junction held 1 base outside the gene matches. The CDR3 extends over 13 amino acids.

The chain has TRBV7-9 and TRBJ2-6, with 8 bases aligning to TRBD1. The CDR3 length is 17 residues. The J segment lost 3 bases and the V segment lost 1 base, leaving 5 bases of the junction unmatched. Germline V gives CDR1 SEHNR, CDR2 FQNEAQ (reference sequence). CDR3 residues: CASSLVSRGLGANVLTF. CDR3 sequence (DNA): TGTGCCAGCAGCTTAGTATCCAGGGGGCTTGGGGCCAACGTCCTGACTTTC.

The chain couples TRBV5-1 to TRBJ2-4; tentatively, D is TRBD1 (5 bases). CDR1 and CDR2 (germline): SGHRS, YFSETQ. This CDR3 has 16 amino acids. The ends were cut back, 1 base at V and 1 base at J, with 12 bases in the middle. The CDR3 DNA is TGCGCCAGCAGCTTGTCGCCAGGGCGGGCCAAAAACATTCAGTACTTC. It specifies CASSLSPGRAKNIQYF.

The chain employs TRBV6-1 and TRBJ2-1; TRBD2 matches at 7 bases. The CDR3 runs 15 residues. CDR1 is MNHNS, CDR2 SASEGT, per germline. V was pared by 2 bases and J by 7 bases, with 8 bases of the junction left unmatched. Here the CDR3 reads CASSEWLAAENEQFF. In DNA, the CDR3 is TGTGCCAGCAGTGAATGGCTAGCGGCTGAAAATGAGCAGTTCTTC.

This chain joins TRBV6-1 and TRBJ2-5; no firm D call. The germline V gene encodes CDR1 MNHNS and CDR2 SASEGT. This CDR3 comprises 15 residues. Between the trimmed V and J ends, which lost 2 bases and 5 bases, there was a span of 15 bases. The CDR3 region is CASSESRSRRETQYF. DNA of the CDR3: TGTGCCAGCAGTGAAAGCCGGAGTCGACGGGAGACCCAGTACTTC.

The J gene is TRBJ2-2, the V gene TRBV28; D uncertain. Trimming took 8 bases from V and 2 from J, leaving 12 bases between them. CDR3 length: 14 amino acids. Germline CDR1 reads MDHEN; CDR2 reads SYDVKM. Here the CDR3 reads CASLKPSNTGELFF. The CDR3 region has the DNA TGTGCCAGCCTTAAGCCGTCTAACACCGGGGAGCTGTTTTTT.

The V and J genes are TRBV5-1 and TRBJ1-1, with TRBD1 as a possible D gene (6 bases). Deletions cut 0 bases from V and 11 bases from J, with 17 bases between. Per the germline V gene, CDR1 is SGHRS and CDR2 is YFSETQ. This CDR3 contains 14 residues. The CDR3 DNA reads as TGCGCCAGCAGCTTGGTCGATAGACAGGACGGCGCTTTCTTT. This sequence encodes CASSLVDRQDGAFF.

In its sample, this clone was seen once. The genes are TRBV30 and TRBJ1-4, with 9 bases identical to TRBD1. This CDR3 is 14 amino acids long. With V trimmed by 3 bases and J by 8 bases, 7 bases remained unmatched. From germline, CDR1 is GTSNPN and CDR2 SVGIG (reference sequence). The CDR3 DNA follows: TGTGCCTGGAGGAGGACAGGGGCGGGAGAAAAACTGTTTTTT. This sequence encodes CAWRRTGAGEKLFF.

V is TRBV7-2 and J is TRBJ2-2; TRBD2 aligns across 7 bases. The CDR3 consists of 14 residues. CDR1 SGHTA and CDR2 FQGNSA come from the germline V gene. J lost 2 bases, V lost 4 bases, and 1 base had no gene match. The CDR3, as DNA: TGTGCCAGCAGCTGGGACTATAACACCGGGGAGCTGTTTTTT. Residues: CASSWDYNTGELFF.

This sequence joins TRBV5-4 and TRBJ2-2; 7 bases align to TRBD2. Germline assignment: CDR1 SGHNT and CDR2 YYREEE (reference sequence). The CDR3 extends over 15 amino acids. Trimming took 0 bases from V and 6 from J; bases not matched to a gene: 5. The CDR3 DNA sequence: TGTGCCAGCAGCTTGGTTCGGGAGGACGCCGGGGAGCTGTTTTTT. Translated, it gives CASSLVREDAGELFF.

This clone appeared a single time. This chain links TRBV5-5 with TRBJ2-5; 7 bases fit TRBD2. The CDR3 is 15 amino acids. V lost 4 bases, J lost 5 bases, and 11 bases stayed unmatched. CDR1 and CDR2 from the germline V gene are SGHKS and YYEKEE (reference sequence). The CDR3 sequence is CASSPSGGSSETQYF. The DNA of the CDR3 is TGTGCCAGCAGCCCGTCTGGCGGGAGTTCCGAGACCCAGTACTTC.

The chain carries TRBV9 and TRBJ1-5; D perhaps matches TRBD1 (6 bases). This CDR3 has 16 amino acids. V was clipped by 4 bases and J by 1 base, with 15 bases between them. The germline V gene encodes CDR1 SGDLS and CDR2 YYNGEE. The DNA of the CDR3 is TGTGCCAGCAGCCCCAGCTCAGGGGCAAGCAATCAGCCCCAGCATTTT. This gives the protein CASSPSSGASNQPQHF.

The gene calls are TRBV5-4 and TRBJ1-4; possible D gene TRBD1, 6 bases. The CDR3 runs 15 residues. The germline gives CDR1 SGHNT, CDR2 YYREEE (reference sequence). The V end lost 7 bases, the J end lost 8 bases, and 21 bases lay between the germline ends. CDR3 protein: CASSRGAGSGEKLFF. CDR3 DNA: TGTGCCAGCTCCCGGGGGGCAGGGTCCGGAGAAAAACTGTTTTTT.

CDR3: CSVDTGTDLGGTQYF. The DNA for the CDR3 is TGCAGCGTTGATACCGGGACGGATCTAGGGGGTACGCAGTATTTT. The chain uses TRBV29-1 and TRBJ2-3; D perhaps matches TRBD1 (6 bases). Deletions cut 3 bases from V and 8 bases from J, with 21 bases between. The CDR3 consists of 15 residues. The germline V gene has CDR1 SQVTM and CDR2 ANQGSEA.

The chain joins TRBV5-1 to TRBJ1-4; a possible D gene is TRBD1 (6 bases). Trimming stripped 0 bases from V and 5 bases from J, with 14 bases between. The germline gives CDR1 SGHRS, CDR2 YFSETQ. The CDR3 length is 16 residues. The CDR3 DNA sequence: TGCGCCAGCAGCTTGGTCGGGGGGCGAACCAATGAAAAACTGTTTTTT. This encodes CASSLVGGRTNEKLFF.

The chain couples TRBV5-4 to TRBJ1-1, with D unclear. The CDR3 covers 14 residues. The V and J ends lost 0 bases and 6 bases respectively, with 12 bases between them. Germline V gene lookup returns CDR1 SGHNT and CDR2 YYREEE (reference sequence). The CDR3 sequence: CASSLDRGLSEAFF. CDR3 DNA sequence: TGTGCCAGCAGCTTGGATCGGGGTTTATCTGAAGCTTTCTTT. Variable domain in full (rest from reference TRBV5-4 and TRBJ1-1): ETGVTQSPTHLIKTRGQQVTLRCSSQSGHNTVSWYQQALGQGPQFIFQYYREEENGRGNFPPRFSGLQFPNYSSELNVNALELDDSALYLCASSLDRGLSEAFFGQGTRLTVV.

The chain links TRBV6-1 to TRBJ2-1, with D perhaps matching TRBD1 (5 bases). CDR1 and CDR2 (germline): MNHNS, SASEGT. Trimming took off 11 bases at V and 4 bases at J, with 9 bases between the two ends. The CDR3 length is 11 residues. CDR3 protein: CAAGIYNEQFF. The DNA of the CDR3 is TGTGCCGCAGGGATATACAATGAGCAGTTCTTC.

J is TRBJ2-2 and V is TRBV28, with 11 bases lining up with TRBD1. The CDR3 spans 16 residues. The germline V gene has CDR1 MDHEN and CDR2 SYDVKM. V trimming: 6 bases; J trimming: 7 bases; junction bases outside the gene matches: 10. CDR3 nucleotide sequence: TGTGCCAGCAGGGGGACCGGGACAGGGGGAGTCGGGGAGCTGTTTTTT. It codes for CASRGTGTGGVGELFF. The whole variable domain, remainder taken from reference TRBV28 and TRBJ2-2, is DVKVTQSSRYLVKRTGEKVFLECVQDMDHENMFWYRQDPGLGLRLIYFSYDVKMKEKGDIPEGYSVSREKKERFSLILESASTNQTSMYLCASRGTGTGGVGELFFGEGSRLTVL.

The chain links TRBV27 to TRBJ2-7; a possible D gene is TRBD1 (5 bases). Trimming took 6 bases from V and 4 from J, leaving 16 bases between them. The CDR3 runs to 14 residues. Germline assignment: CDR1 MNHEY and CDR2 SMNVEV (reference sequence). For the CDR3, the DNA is TGTGCCAGCAGCGTCAAAATGACAGAATACGAGCAGTACTTC. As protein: CASSVKMTEYEQYF.